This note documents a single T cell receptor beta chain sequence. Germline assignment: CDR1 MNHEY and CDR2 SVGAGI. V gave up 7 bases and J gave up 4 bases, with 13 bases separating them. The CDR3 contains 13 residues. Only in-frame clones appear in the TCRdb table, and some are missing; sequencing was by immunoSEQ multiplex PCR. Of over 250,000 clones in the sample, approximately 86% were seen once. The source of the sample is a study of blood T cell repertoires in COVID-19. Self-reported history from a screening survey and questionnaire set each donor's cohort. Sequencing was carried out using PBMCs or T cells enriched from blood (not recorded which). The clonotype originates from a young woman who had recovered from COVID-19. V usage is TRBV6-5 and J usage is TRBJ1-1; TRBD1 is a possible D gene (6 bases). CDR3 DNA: TGTGCCAGCACCTCGATAGGGGGCACTGAAGCTTTCTTT. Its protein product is CASTSIGGTEAFF.